This TCR beta chain was sequenced during a study of cytomegalovirus exposure and HLA in healthy donors. Whole-study context: Falling in the Caucasian-associated ancestry cluster were 65% to 90% of under 500 genotyped donors.

CDR3 length equals 14 residues. The V and J ends lost 2 bases and 7 bases respectively, with 11 bases between them. Germline V gene sequence: CDR1 MNHNY, CDR2 SVGAGI (reference sequence). The study sampled nominally healthy donors, though unrecorded immune exposures were likely. Findings of the study overall: A later analysis linked around 15,000 TCR beta sequences to HLA alleles at 0.05 false discovery rate. A later analysis linked a missense variant in DCLRE1C to the trimming of TCR beta V and J genes.

The PCR ran on 60 Vbeta and 13 Jbeta primers. Libraries were prepared by immunoSEQ multiplex PCR; TCRdb keeps only in-frame clonotypes and omits some of them. The table records under 150,000 clones, more than 70% of them present only once. With regard to this clone: Its antigen is not known.

Sequencing input: PBMCs. This chain connects TRBV6-6 to TRBJ2-2; D is undetermined. The receptor was isolated from a woman aged 30 to 39 in good health and CMV-seropositive. The CDR3 nucleotides are TGTGCCAGCAGTTACGGGCAGTTAAGCGGGGAGCTGTTTTTT. Its translation is CASSYGQLSGELFF.